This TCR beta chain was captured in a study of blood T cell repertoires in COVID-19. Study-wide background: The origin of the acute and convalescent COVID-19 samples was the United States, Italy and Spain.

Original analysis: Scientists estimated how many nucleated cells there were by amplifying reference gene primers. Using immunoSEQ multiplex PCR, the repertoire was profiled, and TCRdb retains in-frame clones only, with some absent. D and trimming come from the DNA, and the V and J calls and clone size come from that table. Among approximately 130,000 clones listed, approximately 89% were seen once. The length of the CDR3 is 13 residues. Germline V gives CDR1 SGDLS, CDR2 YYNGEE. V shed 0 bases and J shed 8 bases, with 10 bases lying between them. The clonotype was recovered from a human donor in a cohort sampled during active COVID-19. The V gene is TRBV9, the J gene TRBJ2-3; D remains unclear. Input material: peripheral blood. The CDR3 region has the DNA TGTGCCAGCAGCGTAGTTGCCCCGGGTACGCAGTATTTT. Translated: CASSVVAPGTQYF.